The 28 T cell receptor beta chains given below trace back to one sample, sequenced in a study of Tregs in tolerant kidney transplant recipients. Assay used: immunoSEQ multiplex PCR; TCRdb lists only in-frame clones, some missing. The table records about 31,000 clones, 82% of them present only once. For these receptors, no antigen is known. Sequencing input: Tregs from blood cultured with allogeneic cells. The receptors were gathered from a human donor in good health.

This chain joins TRBV19 and TRBJ2-3; D may be TRBD2 (5 bases). This CDR3 is built from 16 residues. Germline V gives CDR1 LNHDA, CDR2 SQIVND (reference sequence). The V end was cut by 3 bases, the J end by 1 base, with 14 bases between. In DNA form, the CDR3 reads TGTGCCAGTAGTATCCGGGCTAGCCTAGGCACAGATACGCAGTATTTT. Protein product: CASSIRASLGTDTQYF. The whole variable domain, remainder taken from reference TRBV19 and TRBJ2-3, is DGGITQSPKYLFRKEGQNVTLSCEQNLNHDAMYWYRQDPGQGLRLIYYSQIVNDFQKGDIAEGYSVSREKKESFPLTVTSAQKNPTAFYLCASSIRASLGTDTQYFGPGTRLTVL.

The count of this clone is one. The rearrangement uses TRBV30 and TRBJ1-2; D uncertain. Trimming cost V 4 bases and J 2 bases, with 11 bases left between them. This CDR3 comprises 13 residues. Germline V gives CDR1 GTSNPN, CDR2 SVGIG (reference sequence). The CDR3 protein is CAWTVSINYGYTF. Written as DNA, the CDR3 is TGTGCCTGGACAGTCTCAATAAACTATGGCTACACCTTC.

V and J are TRBV7-2 and TRBJ2-7; 7 bases are a match to TRBD1. V shed 5 bases, J shed 6 bases, and the junction held 10 bases outside the gene matches. Germline V gene sequence: CDR1 SGHTA, CDR2 FQGNSA. The CDR3 has 14 residues. This chain's CDR3 is CASSPTGTAREQYF. CDR3 nucleotides: TGTGCCAGCAGCCCGACAGGGACCGCTCGCGAGCAGTACTTC.

CDR3 loop: CSAGVTEAFF. CDR3 bases: TGCAGCGCCGGGGTCACTGAAGCTTTCTTT. V is TRBV29-1 and J is TRBJ1-1; D gene uncertain. In germline, CDR1 is SQVTM, CDR2 ANQGSEA. This CDR3 is 10 amino acids long. V lost 7 bases and J lost 4, with 7 bases in between.

This chain uses TRBV11-1 with TRBJ2-3; D tentatively fits TRBD1 or TRBD2 (6 bases each). Deletions cut 6 bases from V and 6 bases from J, with 13 bases between. CDR3 length: 13 residues. Germline assignment: CDR1 SGHAT and CDR2 FQDESV (reference sequence). The chain's CDR3 is CASSLRRGDTQYF. As DNA, the CDR3 is TGTGCCAGCAGTCTACGGAGGGGGGATACGCAGTATTTT.

The chain combines TRBV5-1 with TRBJ1-3; 7 bases line up with TRBD1. CDR3 length equals 15 residues. Germline lookup yields CDR1 SGHRS and CDR2 YFSETQ. The J segment lost 0 bases and the V segment lost 4 bases, leaving 4 bases of the junction unmatched. The CDR3 is CASSGQESSGNTIYF. CDR3 DNA: TGCGCCAGCAGCGGACAGGAGAGCTCTGGAAACACCATATATTTT.

This chain connects TRBV18 to TRBJ1-1, with TRBD1 matching 7 bases. Trimming removed 3 bases from V and 5 bases from J; junction bases left unmatched: 9. Germline V gene lookup returns CDR1 KGHSH and CDR2 LQKENI. The CDR3 extends over 15 amino acids. CDR3 amino acids: CASSPLGTEATEAFF. CDR3 DNA sequence: TGTGCCAGCTCACCGCTAGGGACAGAGGCGACTGAAGCTTTCTTT. Filled out from reference TRBV18 and TRBJ1-1, the complete variable domain reads NAGVMQNPRHLVRRRGQEARLRCSPMKGHSHVYWYRQLPEEGLKFMVYLQKENIIDESGMPKERFSAEFPKEGPSILRIQQVVRGDSAAYFCASSPLGTEATEAFFGQGTRLTVV.

This clone is a singleton in its sample. A read error is likely, as this CDR3 ends without the conserved phenylalanine or tryptophan. The DNA is omitted, as the CDR3 cannot be located on it reliably, and the CDR3 follows TCRdb's listing. The chain carries TRBV9 and TRBJ2-3; the table's D call of TRBD2 was not tested on the DNA. Per germline, CDR1 SGDLS and CDR2 YYNGEE. The CDR3 is 11 amino acids in total, end residues counted. This CDR3 reads CASSYLPTPGV.

The V call is TRBV6-6, the J call TRBJ1-5; 8 bases map to TRBD1. This CDR3 is 16 amino acids long. The junction had 10 bases not matched to a gene; V was cut back by 6 bases and J by 3 bases. Germline V CDR1 and CDR2: MNHNY, SVGAGI (reference sequence). As DNA, the CDR3 is TGTGCCAGCAGCTCCCAGGGGGCTCAAGTCAATCAGCCCCAGCATTTT. This sequence encodes CASSSQGAQVNQPQHF.

CDR3 amino acids: CASSYSLASYLPYTF. In DNA, the CDR3 is TGTGCCAGCAGTTACTCGTTAGCCTCCTATCTTCCCTACACCTTC. J is TRBJ1-2 and V is TRBV6-5; D is ambiguous. The germline V gene encodes CDR1 MNHEY and CDR2 SVGAGI. There are 15 residues in the CDR3. V shed 0 bases and J shed 10 bases, with 18 bases lying between them.

The V and J genes are TRBV6-5 and TRBJ2-3, with a tentative D call TRBD1 (6 bases). Trimming stripped 0 bases from V and 6 bases from J, with 13 bases between. This CDR3 is 15 amino acids long. The V gene's germline CDR1 is MNHEY and CDR2 SVGAGI. This CDR3 is CASSYSIIRGDTQYF. CDR3 nucleotide sequence: TGTGCCAGCAGTTACTCGATTATTAGGGGGGATACGCAGTATTTT.

This sequence joins TRBV14 and TRBJ2-7, with D possibly being TRBD2 (5 bases). The V gene's germline CDR1 is SGHDN and CDR2 FVKESK. Between the trimmed V and J ends, which lost 3 bases and 5 bases, there was a span of 17 bases. This CDR3 region has 15 residues. CDR3 residues: CASSHPLPGVDEQYF. CDR3 DNA sequence: TGTGCCAGCAGCCACCCCCTCCCCGGGGTCGACGAGCAGTACTTC.

The chain combines TRBV27 with TRBJ1-6, with TRBD1 as a possible D gene (5 bases). Between the trimmed V and J ends, which lost 4 bases and 6 bases, there was a span of 13 bases. The CDR3 has 15 amino acids. The V gene's germline CDR1 is MNHEY and CDR2 SMNVEV (reference sequence). This CDR3 is CASSWGTWGNSPLHF. The CDR3 nucleotides read TGTGCCAGCAGTTGGGGGACCTGGGGTAATTCACCCCTCCACTTT.

The chain carries TRBV19 and TRBJ2-2; D is possibly TRBD2 (5 bases). V dropped 5 bases and J dropped 4 bases, with 11 bases sitting between them. The CDR3 loop spans 14 amino acids. Germline V gene data show CDR1 as LNHDA and CDR2 as SQIVND (reference sequence). DNA of the CDR3: TGTGCCAGTAGTCCCCCCGGAGGCACCGGGGAGCTGTTTTTT. Amino acids: CASSPPGGTGELFF.

This clone appeared once. The chain uses TRBV7-8 and TRBJ2-5; the match to TRBD1 covers 11 bases. V dropped 2 bases and J dropped 4; count of bases not matched to a gene: 3. CDR3 length equals 15 residues. Germline lookup yields CDR1 SGHVS and CDR2 FQNEAQ. Here the CDR3 DNA reads TGTGCCAGCAGCTTACCCGGGACAGGGGGAGAGACCCAGTACTTC. The encoded protein is CASSLPGTGGETQYF.

The rearrangement links TRBV2 to TRBJ2-7; no definite D call. The ends were cut back, 7 bases at V and 1 base at J, with 8 bases in the middle. This CDR3 is 12 amino acids long. CDR1 and CDR2 (germline): SNHLY, FYNNEI. The CDR3 loop is CASKAESYEQYF. The CDR3 nucleotides are TGTGCCAGCAAAGCCGAATCCTACGAGCAGTACTTC.

Judged by abundance, this clone is medium-sized. The chain links TRBV10-3 to TRBJ2-5; a weak D match, TRBD2 (6 bases). V was pared by 0 bases and J by 1 base, with 12 bases between. Germline V gene lookup returns CDR1 ENHRY and CDR2 SYGVKD. CDR3 length: 16 amino acids. The CDR3, as DNA: TGTGCCATCAGTGAGTCGACTGGGACTCCCCAAGAGACCCAGTACTTC. Amino acids: CAISESTGTPQETQYF.

The chain uses TRBV6-1 and TRBJ2-1; 7 nucleotides match TRBD2. Unmatched junction bases numbered 6, after V lost 1 base and J lost 6 bases. Looked up from germline, CDR1 is MNHNS and CDR2 is SASEGT. There are 15 residues in the CDR3. The CDR3 is CASSEEGLDLNEQFF. The DNA for the CDR3 is TGTGCCAGCAGTGAAGAAGGACTAGACCTCAATGAGCAGTTCTTC.

The CDR3 spells CASSPSGGQQYF. The CDR3 DNA sequence: TGTGCCAGCTCCCCCAGTGGGGGCCAGCAGTACTTC. V gene TRBV18 combines with J gene TRBJ2-7; maybe TRBD1 (6 bases). Germline CDR1 reads KGHSH; CDR2 reads LQKENI. CDR3 length: 12 residues. Deletions cut 6 bases from V and 8 bases from J, with 14 bases between.

The chain employs TRBV4-2 and TRBJ2-1; the match to TRBD2 covers 9 bases. The J segment lost 5 bases and the V segment lost 0 bases, leaving 11 bases of the junction unmatched. Germline-derived CDR1 and CDR2 are LGHNA and YNFKEQ. CDR3 length: 18 amino acids. The CDR3 coding sequence is TGTGCCAGCAGCCAAGAAGGGTTAGCGGGAGTTCTCAACAATGAGCAGTTCTTC. Translated: CASSQEGLAGVLNNEQFF.

In its sample, this clone was seen a few times. This chain connects TRBV5-1 to TRBJ2-3; 12 bases fit TRBD2. The CDR3 is 17 amino acids. Losses at the gene ends were 0 bases for V and 4 bases for J; bases not matched to a gene: 6. Looked up from germline, CDR1 is SGHRS and CDR2 is YFSETQ. The CDR3 sequence is CASSLAQLAGGADTQYF. In nucleotides, the CDR3 is TGCGCCAGCAGCTTGGCCCAACTAGCGGGGGGCGCAGATACGCAGTATTTT.

Worth noting for this clone: One junction end does not reproduce the germline sequence, and a read error may be involved. The chain combines TRBV6-5 with TRBJ2-7; D is possibly TRBD2 (5 bases). Germline assignment: CDR1 MNHEY and CDR2 SVGAGI. This CDR3 is built from 9 residues. CDR3 residues: CASSPGKNF. CDR3 bases: TGTGCCAGCAGTCCGGGAAAGAACTTC.

The CDR3 spells CASSLRPLAASTDTQYF. The CDR3 DNA reads TGTGCCAGCAGCTTACGCCCACTAGCGGCTAGCACAGATACGCAGTATTTT. This chain joins TRBV13 and TRBJ2-3; 8 bases fit TRBD2. Looked up from germline, CDR1 is PRHDT and CDR2 is FYEKMQ (reference sequence). The trim removed 2 bases at V and 0 bases at J, leaving 7 bases unmatched. The CDR3 totals 17 residues.

V usage is TRBV7-8 and J usage is TRBJ1-1; D gene unclear. Germline V CDR1 and CDR2: SGHVS, FQNEAQ. The CDR3 has 16 residues. V shed 4 bases and J shed 0 bases, with 15 bases lying between them. The CDR3 spells CASSYLGGRVNTEAFF. CDR3 coding DNA: TGTGCCAGCAGCTATCTGGGAGGCAGAGTGAACACTGAAGCTTTCTTT.

The CDR3 is CATSSGDRVWDTEAFF. CDR3 DNA: TGTGCCACCAGCAGCGGGGACAGGGTATGGGACACTGAAGCTTTCTTT. The chain uses TRBV15 and TRBJ1-1, with TRBD1 matching 9 bases. CDR3 size: 16 residues. J lost 3 bases, V lost 3 bases, and 8 bases had no gene match. Germline V gives CDR1 LNHNV, CDR2 YYDKDF (reference sequence).

The V gene is TRBV11-1, the J gene TRBJ2-7; D is unclear. From germline, CDR1 is SGHAT and CDR2 FQDESV (reference sequence). The V and J ends lost 5 bases and 6 bases respectively, with 11 bases between them. CDR3 length: 12 amino acids. The CDR3, as DNA: TGTGCCAGCAGCCCCAGGTTTGGCGAGCAGTACTTC. Protein product: CASSPRFGEQYF.

The chain employs TRBV5-4 and TRBJ1-2; the match to TRBD1 covers 7 bases. Looked up from germline, CDR1 is SGHNT and CDR2 is YYREEE (reference sequence). J gave up 5 bases and V 0 bases, and 7 bases lay outside the gene matches. The CDR3 extends over 15 amino acids. For the CDR3, the DNA is TGTGCCAGCAGCTTGGGAGGCAGGGGGGTATATGGCTACACCTTC. This encodes CASSLGGRGVYGYTF.

The chain uses TRBV6-5 and TRBJ2-7; TRBD1 aligns across 7 bases. V was pared by 6 bases and J by 3 bases, with 5 bases of the junction left unmatched. In germline, CDR1 is MNHEY, CDR2 SVGAGI. This CDR3 comprises 13 residues. The CDR3 DNA is TGTGCCAGCAGATCGTCAGGGGGCTACGAGCAGTACTTC. Its protein product is CASRSSGGYEQYF.